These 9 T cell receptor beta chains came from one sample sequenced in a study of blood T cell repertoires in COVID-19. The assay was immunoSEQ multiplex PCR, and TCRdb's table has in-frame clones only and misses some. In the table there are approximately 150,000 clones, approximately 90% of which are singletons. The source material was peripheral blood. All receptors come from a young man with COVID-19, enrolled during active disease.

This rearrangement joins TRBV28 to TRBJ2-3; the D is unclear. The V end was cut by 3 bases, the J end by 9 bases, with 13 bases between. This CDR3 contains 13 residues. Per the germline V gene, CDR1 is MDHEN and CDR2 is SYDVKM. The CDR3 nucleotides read TGTGCCAGCAGTTTTGGTGGCGGTGACACGCAGTATTTT. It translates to CASSFGGGDTQYF.

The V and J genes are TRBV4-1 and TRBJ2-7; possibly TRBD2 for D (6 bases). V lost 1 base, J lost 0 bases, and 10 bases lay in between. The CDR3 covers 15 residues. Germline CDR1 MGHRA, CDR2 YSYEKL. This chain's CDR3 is CASSQVMGGSYEQYF. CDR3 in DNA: TGCGCCAGCAGCCAAGTGATGGGAGGCTCCTACGAGCAGTACTTC.

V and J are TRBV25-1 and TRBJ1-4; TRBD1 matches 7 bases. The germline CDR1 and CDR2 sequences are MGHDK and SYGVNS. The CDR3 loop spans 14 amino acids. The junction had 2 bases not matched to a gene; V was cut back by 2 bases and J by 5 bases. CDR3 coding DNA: TGTGCCAGCAGTGAACAGGGGGGAAATGAAAAACTGTTTTTT. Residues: CASSEQGGNEKLFF. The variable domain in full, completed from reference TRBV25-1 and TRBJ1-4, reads EADIYQTPRYLVIGTGKKITLECSQTMGHDKMYWYQQDPGMELHLIHYSYGVNSTEKGDLSSESTVSRIRTEHFPLTLESARPSHTSQYLCASSEQGGNEKLFFGSGTQLSVL.

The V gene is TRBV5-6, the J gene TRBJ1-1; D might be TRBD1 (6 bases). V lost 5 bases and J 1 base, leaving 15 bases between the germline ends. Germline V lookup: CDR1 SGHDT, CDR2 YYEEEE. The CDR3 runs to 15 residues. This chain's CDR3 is CASRDPRTANTEAFF. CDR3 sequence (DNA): TGTGCCAGCAGAGATCCCAGGACAGCGAACACTGAAGCTTTCTTT.

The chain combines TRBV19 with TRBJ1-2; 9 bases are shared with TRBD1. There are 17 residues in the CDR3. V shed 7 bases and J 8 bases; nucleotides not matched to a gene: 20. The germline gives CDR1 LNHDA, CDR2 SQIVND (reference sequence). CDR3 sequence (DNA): TGTGCCAGTACCCTCAGACCGGGACAGGGCCTCCTCGGCGGCTACACCTTC. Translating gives CASTLRPGQGLLGGYTF.

The CDR3 reads CASSQVGGRGLLTELFF. DNA for the CDR3: TGTGCCAGCAGCCAAGTTGGGGGCAGGGGGCTATTGACGGAGCTGTTTTTT. The chain couples TRBV3-1 (or the pseudogene TRBV3-2) to TRBJ2-2; 8 bases map to TRBD1. This CDR3 has 17 residues. CDR1 is LGHDT, CDR2 YNNKEL, per germline (reference sequence). J was trimmed by 10 bases and V by 1 base; bases with no gene match: 14.

The CDR3 spells CASSWNRDLSSYEQYF. The CDR3, as DNA: TGCGCCAGCAGCTGGAACAGGGATTTGAGCTCCTACGAGCAGTACTTC. The V call is TRBV5-1, the J call TRBJ2-7; D is perhaps TRBD1 (6 bases). CDR1 SGHRS and CDR2 YFSETQ come from the germline V gene. Trimming pared 3 bases from V and 0 bases from J, leaving 16 bases between. The CDR3 consists of 16 residues. The complete variable domain, with remaining parts taken from reference TRBV5-1 and TRBJ2-7, reads KAGVTQTPRYLIKTRGQQVTLSCSPISGHRSVSWYQQTPGQGLQFLFEYFSETQRNKGNFPGRFSGRQFSNSRSEMNVSTLELGDSALYLCASSWNRDLSSYEQYFGPGTRLTVT.

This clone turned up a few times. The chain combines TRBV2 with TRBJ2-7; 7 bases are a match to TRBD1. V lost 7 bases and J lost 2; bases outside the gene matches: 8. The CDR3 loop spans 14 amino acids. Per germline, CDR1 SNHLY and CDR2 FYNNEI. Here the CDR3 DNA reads TGTGCCAGCAACCAGTGGGACAGCACCTACGAGCAGTACTTC. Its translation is CASNQWDSTYEQYF.

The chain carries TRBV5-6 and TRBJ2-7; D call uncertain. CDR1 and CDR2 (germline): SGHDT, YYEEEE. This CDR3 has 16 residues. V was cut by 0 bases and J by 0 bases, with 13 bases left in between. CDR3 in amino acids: CASSLGLGIPSYEQYF. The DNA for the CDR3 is TGTGCCAGCAGCTTGGGGCTGGGCATCCCCTCCTACGAGCAGTACTTC.